The 15 T cell receptor beta chains in this list originate from one sample, sequenced in a study of cytomegalovirus exposure and HLA in healthy donors. With 60 Vbeta and 13 Jbeta primers, the PCR was carried out. Profiling relied on immunoSEQ multiplex PCR, and the TCRdb table lists in-frame clones only, not all of them. The sample has tens of thousands of clones; roughly 70% are singletons. The material sequenced was PBMCs. All receptors derive from a man in his forties or fifties in good health and CMV-seronegative.

The sample holds one count of this clone. This chain uses TRBV7-6 with TRBJ2-4; TRBD2 is a possible D gene (6 bases). The CDR3 length is 14 residues. The V end lost 5 bases, the J end lost 7 bases, and 15 bases lay between the germline ends. Germline V gives CDR1 SGHVS, CDR2 FNYEAQ. The CDR3 sequence: CASSPLGGGNIQYF. The CDR3 DNA sequence: TGTGCCAGCAGCCCACTCGGGGGTGGGAACATTCAGTACTTC. Complete variable domain (other parts from reference TRBV7-6 and TRBJ2-4): GAGVSQSPRYKVTKRGQDVALRCDPISGHVSLYWYRQALGQGPEFLTYFNYEAQQDKSGLPNDRFSAERPEGSISTLTIQRTEQRDSAMYRCASSPLGGGNIQYFGAGTRLSVL.

V is TRBV11-1 and J is TRBJ2-2; the match to TRBD2 covers 7 bases. The germline gives CDR1 SGHAT, CDR2 FQDESV (reference sequence). Trimming at V came to 10 bases and at J to 1 base, leaving 6 bases not matched to a gene. The CDR3 has 14 residues. In DNA form, the CDR3 reads TGTGCCACTGCGGGGGTTAAGAACACCGGGGAGCTGTTTTTT. Encoded protein: CATAGVKNTGELFF.

The count of this clone is one. The V and J genes are TRBV30 and TRBJ1-1, with D possibly TRBD1 on 5 matching bases. Germline CDR1 is GTSNPN and CDR2 is SVGIG (reference sequence). The CDR3 spans 13 residues. With 2 bases removed from V and 10 bases from J, the gap between germline ends came to 17 bases. CDR3 region: CAWSFQGVPAAFF. Here the CDR3 DNA reads TGTGCCTGGAGTTTTCAAGGGGTTCCGGCAGCTTTCTTT.

The chain uses TRBV7-9 and TRBJ2-3, with D possibly TRBD1 on 5 matching bases. V was pared by 2 bases and J by 2 bases, with 8 bases between. Germline assignment: CDR1 SEHNR and CDR2 FQNEAQ (reference sequence). CDR3 length: 14 amino acids. The CDR3 loop is CASSLSTATDTQYF. CDR3 DNA sequence: TGTGCCAGCAGCTTATCGACAGCCACAGATACGCAGTATTTT.

This clone was counted a few times. The chain recombines TRBV10-3 with TRBJ1-6; TRBD1 agrees at 10 bases. Looked up from germline, CDR1 is ENHRY and CDR2 is SYGVKD. After removal of 3 bases from V and 10 bases from J, the junction contained 6 bases not matched to a gene. The CDR3 length is 15 residues. CDR3 in amino acids: CAISELGQGDSPLHF. CDR3 coding DNA: TGTGCCATCAGTGAATTAGGACAGGGGGACTCACCCCTCCACTTT.

V gene TRBV27 combines with J gene TRBJ2-7; D is perhaps TRBD2 (5 bases). Trimming took 2 bases from V and 2 from J, leaving 16 bases between them. Germline V gene data show CDR1 as MNHEY and CDR2 as SMNVEV (reference sequence). The CDR3 contains 16 residues. The CDR3 reads CASSLHAGPGPYEQYF. In DNA form, the CDR3 reads TGTGCCAGCAGTTTACATGCGGGCCCGGGTCCCTACGAGCAGTACTTC.

This clone appeared a single time. V is TRBV4-1 and J is TRBJ2-7; possible D gene TRBD1, 6 bases. Germline CDR1 is MGHRA and CDR2 is YSYEKL. V was shortened by 4 bases and J by 2 bases, with 9 bases between the two germline ends. The length of the CDR3 is 13 residues. CDR3 nucleotides: TGCGCCAGCAGCCCCAGGGGAACCTACGAGCAGTACTTC. It is translated as CASSPRGTYEQYF.

The chain couples TRBV19 to TRBJ1-4; D not certain. Germline CDR1 LNHDA, CDR2 SQIVND (reference sequence). Trimming took off 6 bases at V and 6 bases at J, with 14 bases between the two ends. The CDR3 totals 14 residues. The CDR3 sequence is CASSKGTADEKLFF. The CDR3 nucleotides are TGTGCCAGTAGCAAAGGTACCGCGGATGAAAAACTGTTTTTT.

This chain uses TRBV9 with TRBJ2-3, with D tentatively TRBD2 (5 bases). The V end was cut by 3 bases, the J end by 2 bases, with 13 bases between. CDR3 length: 15 residues. Germline CDR1 SGDLS, CDR2 YYNGEE. CDR3 DNA sequence: TGTGCCAGCAGCGCGGACTGGCCCTTCACAGATACGCAGTATTTT. This encodes CASSADWPFTDTQYF.

This chain joins TRBV11-2 and TRBJ1-1; 9 bases are shared with TRBD1. Trimming at V came to 6 bases and at J to 5 bases, leaving 4 bases not matched to a gene. Germline V gene data show CDR1 as SGHAT and CDR2 as FQNNGV. The CDR3 covers 13 residues. CDR3 nucleotides: TGTGCCAGCAGGGGACAGGGTAGGACTGAAGCTTTCTTT. Its protein is CASRGQGRTEAFF.

This clone was detected only once. In the same sample, other DNA sequences code for this CDR3. The V call is TRBV7-9, the J call TRBJ2-7; D may be TRBD2 (6 bases). The germline V gene has CDR1 SEHNR and CDR2 FQNEAQ (reference sequence). The CDR3 loop spans 13 amino acids. V dropped 3 bases and J dropped 0 bases, with 6 bases sitting between them. The CDR3 DNA sequence: TGTGCCAGCAGCTTCGGGAGCTCCTACGAGCAGTACTTC. It encodes CASSFGSSYEQYF.

This chain links TRBV10-3 with TRBJ2-5; 8 nucleotides agree with TRBD2. Germline assignment: CDR1 ENHRY and CDR2 SYGVKD. CDR3 length equals 17 residues. CDR3 nucleotide sequence: TGTGCTACATCACGGGGGAATAGCGGGAATTCCCAAGAGACCCAGTACTTC. This codes for CATSRGNSGNSQETQYF.

The chain couples TRBV10-1 to TRBJ1-3; 10 bases match TRBD1. Trimming cost V 6 bases and J 0 bases; bases outside gene matches: 17. The CDR3 extends over 20 amino acids. Germline V gene lookup returns CDR1 WNHNN and CDR2 SYGVQD (reference sequence). CDR3 loop: CASSISADRGPRSSGNTIYF. CDR3 DNA: TGCGCCAGCAGCATCTCCGCCGACAGGGGGCCCCGAAGCTCTGGAAACACCATATATTTT.

The chain has TRBV4-1 and TRBJ2-1, with D unresolved. CDR1 is MGHRA and CDR2 is YSYEKL in the germline V gene. Trimming removed 2 bases at V and 8 bases at J, with 7 bases between. The CDR3 consists of 12 residues. CDR3 amino acids: CASSQFGYEQFF. The CDR3 coding sequence is TGCGCCAGCAGCCAATTCGGGTATGAGCAGTTCTTC.

The J gene is TRBJ1-5, the V gene TRBV30, with 8 nucleotides matching TRBD1. J was trimmed by 4 bases and V by 5 bases; bases with no gene match: 4. CDR1 is GTSNPN, CDR2 SVGIG, per germline (reference sequence). CDR3 size: 13 residues. The CDR3 is CAWQDRENQPQHF. In DNA form, the CDR3 reads TGTGCCTGGCAGGACAGGGAGAATCAGCCCCAGCATTTT.